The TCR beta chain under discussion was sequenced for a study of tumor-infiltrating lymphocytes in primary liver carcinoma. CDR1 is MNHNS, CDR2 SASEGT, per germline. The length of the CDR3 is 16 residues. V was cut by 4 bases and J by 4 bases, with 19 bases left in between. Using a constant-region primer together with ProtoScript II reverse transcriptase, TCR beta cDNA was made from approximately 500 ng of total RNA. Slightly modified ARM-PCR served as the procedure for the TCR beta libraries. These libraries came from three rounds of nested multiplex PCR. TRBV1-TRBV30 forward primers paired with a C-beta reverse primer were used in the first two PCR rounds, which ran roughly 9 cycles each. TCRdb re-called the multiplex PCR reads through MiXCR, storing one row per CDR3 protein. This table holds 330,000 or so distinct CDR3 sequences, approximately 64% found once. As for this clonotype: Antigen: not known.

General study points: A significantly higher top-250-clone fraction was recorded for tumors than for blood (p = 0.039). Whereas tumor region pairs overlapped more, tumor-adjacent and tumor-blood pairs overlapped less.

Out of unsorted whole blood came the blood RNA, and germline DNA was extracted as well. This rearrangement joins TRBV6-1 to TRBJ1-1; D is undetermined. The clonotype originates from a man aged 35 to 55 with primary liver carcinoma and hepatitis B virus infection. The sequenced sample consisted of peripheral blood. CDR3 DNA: TGTGCCAGCAGTGCCACCTGTGGAGGTACGGCCACTGAAGCTTTCTTT. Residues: CASSATCGGTATEAFF.